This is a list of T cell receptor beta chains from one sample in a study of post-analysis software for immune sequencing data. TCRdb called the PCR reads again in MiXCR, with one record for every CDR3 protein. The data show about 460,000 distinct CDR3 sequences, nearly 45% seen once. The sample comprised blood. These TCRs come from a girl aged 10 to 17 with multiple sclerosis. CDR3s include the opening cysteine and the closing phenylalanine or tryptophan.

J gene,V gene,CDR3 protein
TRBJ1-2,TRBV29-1,CSVEDPFAGYTF
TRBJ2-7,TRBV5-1,CASRRTSTTYEQYF
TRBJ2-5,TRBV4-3,CASSQDPLAGRETQYF
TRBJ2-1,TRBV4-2,CASSLDRILYNEQFF
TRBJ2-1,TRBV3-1,CASSHVTGDEQFF
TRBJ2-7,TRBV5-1,CASSLTQGYEQYF
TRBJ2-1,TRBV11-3,CASSSETGEIRYNEQFF
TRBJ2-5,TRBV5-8,CASSGEEQYF
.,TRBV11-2,CASSSPSLRSGSHEQYF
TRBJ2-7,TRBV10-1,CASSEALGLLYEQYF
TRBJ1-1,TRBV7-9,CASSLPSNTEAFF
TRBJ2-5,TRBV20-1,CSARAPPAGGSNEQYF
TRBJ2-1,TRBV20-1,CSARLTGTSGYNEQFF
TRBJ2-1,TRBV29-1,CSVWWERPNNEQFF